The 15 T cell receptor beta chains given below trace back to one sample, sequenced in a study of vaccination and CD4 T cells after COVID-19. The Oncomine TCR Beta short-read assay was what sequenced the DNA obtained from cultured CD4+ T cells. MiXCR, applied by TCRdb to the PCR reads, yields one record per CDR3 protein. The data hold some 5,700 distinct CDR3 sequences, with around 70% observed a single time. Documented treatment: approximately 9-day PBMC culture with coronavirus spike peptide pools or control peptides (ViraFEST assay). Which antigens these TCRs recognize remains unknown. Sequencing was done on a sample of CD4+ T cells from blood, cultured in vitro. These receptor sequences come from a human donor who had recovered from COVID-19.

The chain employs TRBV7-2 and TRBJ1-2; weak D call: TRBD1 (5 bases). Germline V CDR1 and CDR2: SGHTA, FQGNSA. The CDR3 has 13 residues. V gave up 3 bases and J gave up 7 bases, with 12 bases separating them. The CDR3 protein is CASSFGQGGGYTF. In DNA form, the CDR3 reads TGTGCCAGCAGCTTCGGTCAGGGAGGTGGCTACACCTTC.

This clonotype came up a few times. This sequence joins TRBV20-1 and TRBJ1-4; D is unclear. V was pared by 6 bases and J by 8 bases, with 10 bases between. The germline V gene has CDR1 DFQATT and CDR2 SNEGSKA (reference sequence). This CDR3 has 11 amino acids. The CDR3: CSALREEKLFF. The CDR3 coding sequence is TGCAGTGCCTTAAGAGAGGAAAAACTGTTTTTT.

This clonotype was recorded only once. The chain couples TRBV7-9 to TRBJ1-1, with D unclear. CDR1 and CDR2 from the germline V gene are SEHNR and FQNEAQ (reference sequence). This CDR3 is built from 13 residues. V lost 2 bases and J 4 bases, leaving 8 bases between the germline ends. The CDR3 DNA reads as TGTGCCAGCAGCTTAATCGGGGTCACTGAAGCTTTCTTT. Translated, it gives CASSLIGVTEAFF.

The V gene is TRBV6-1, the J gene TRBJ2-7; D is perhaps TRBD1 (5 bases). Germline assignment: CDR1 MNHNS and CDR2 SASEGT. The CDR3 spans 12 residues. The ends were cut back, 6 bases at V and 6 bases at J, with 12 bases in the middle. CDR3 protein: CASRTREREQYF. CDR3 nucleotide sequence: TGTGCCAGCAGGACCAGGGAACGCGAGCAGTACTTC.

The chain employs TRBV6-1 and TRBJ1-3, with TRBD1 matching 7 bases. V shed 7 bases and J 4 bases; nucleotides not matched to a gene: 7. This CDR3 is built from 14 residues. Germline values: CDR1 MNHNS, CDR2 SASEGT. CDR3 in DNA: TGTGCCAGCATCTCCCGACAGGGAGGAAACACCATATATTTT. This encodes CASISRQGGNTIYF.

CDR3: CASSSPGTSGRKTQYF. DNA of the CDR3: TGTGCCAGCAGTTCGCCCGGGACTAGCGGGAGAAAGACCCAGTACTTC. This chain connects TRBV28 to TRBJ2-4, with TRBD2 matching 14 bases. The DNA end favors TRBJ2-5, so the J call may be wrong. CDR3 size: 16 residues. In germline, CDR1 is MDHEN, CDR2 SYDVKM.

The V gene is TRBV19, the J gene TRBJ2-3; a possible D gene is TRBD2 (6 bases). V lost 6 bases to trimming and J lost 4 bases, with 17 bases between them. This CDR3 is 15 amino acids long. The germline gives CDR1 LNHDA, CDR2 SQIVND (reference sequence). In DNA, the CDR3 is TGTGCCAGTAGCCCAATTCCGGGGGTGGCAGATACGCAGTATTTT. Translating gives CASSPIPGVADTQYF.

The rearrangement joins TRBV20-1 to TRBJ1-5, with D possibly TRBD1 on 5 matching bases. V was clipped by 3 bases and J by 0 bases, with 12 bases between them. This CDR3 has 15 residues. Germline V gene data show CDR1 as DFQATT and CDR2 as SNEGSKA (reference sequence). In DNA form, the CDR3 reads TGCAGTGCTAGCCCCCGGGACGATAGCAATCAGCCCCAGCATTTT. Encoded protein: CSASPRDDSNQPQHF.

The chain carries TRBV20-1 and TRBJ1-1; D unclear. V gave up 1 base and J gave up 2 bases, with 8 bases separating them. There are 13 residues in the CDR3. Germline loops: CDR1 DFQATT, CDR2 SNEGSKA (reference sequence). CDR3 region: CSARGWENTEAFF. CDR3 sequence (DNA): TGCAGTGCTAGAGGATGGGAAAACACTGAAGCTTTCTTT.

The chain employs TRBV7-8 and TRBJ2-6; 12 bases agree with TRBD2. The CDR3 spans 19 residues. Germline trimming cut 0 bases from V and 3 bases from J; bases unmatched to any gene: 6. Germline-derived CDR1 and CDR2 are SGHVS and FQNEAQ. CDR3 DNA sequence: TGTGCCAGCAGCTTAGCGCGACTAGCGGGAGTTTATGGGGCCAACGTCCTGACTTTC. It specifies CASSLARLAGVYGANVLTF.

This clonotype was seen only a few times. The rearrangement joins TRBV5-1 to TRBJ2-2; TRBD1 matches at 8 bases. CDR1 and CDR2 from the germline V gene are SGHRS and YFSETQ. This CDR3 comprises 15 residues. Trimming took 3 bases from V and 2 from J; bases not matched to a gene: 3. CDR3 sequence (DNA): TGCGCCAGCAGCTCCAGGGGGCATAACACCGGGGAGCTGTTTTTT. Translated: CASSSRGHNTGELFF.

This clonotype was detected only a few times. J is TRBJ1-2 and V is TRBV7-9; tentatively, D is TRBD1 (5 bases). V dropped 5 bases and J dropped 2 bases, with 15 bases sitting between them. The CDR3 consists of 15 residues. Germline V gene data show CDR1 as SEHNR and CDR2 as FQNEAQ (reference sequence). This CDR3 is CASSKLKGSNYGYTF. For the CDR3, the DNA is TGTGCCAGCAGCAAACTGAAGGGGTCAAACTATGGCTACACCTTC.

V and J are TRBV24-1 and TRBJ2-5; no definite D call. This CDR3 is 13 amino acids long. CDR1 is KGHDR and CDR2 is SFDVKD in the germline V gene. V shed 1 base and J shed 3 bases, with 5 bases lying between them. The DNA for the CDR3 is TGTGCCACCAGTGATTTTGGGAAAGAGACCCAGTACTTC. This gives the protein CATSDFGKETQYF.

This chain connects TRBV7-3 to TRBJ2-7; 9 nucleotides match TRBD1. CDR3 length equals 14 residues. V was pared by 1 base and J by 5 bases, with 3 bases of the junction left unmatched. Germline V gives CDR1 SGHTA, CDR2 FQGTGA. The chain's CDR3 is CASSLKGQGHEQYF. CDR3 sequence (DNA): TGTGCCAGCAGCTTAAAGGGACAGGGCCACGAGCAGTACTTC. Full variable domain (remainder filled in from reference TRBV7-3 and TRBJ2-7): GAGVSQTPSNKVTEKGKYVELRCDPISGHTALYWYRQSLGQGPEFLIYFQGTGAADDSGLPNDRFFAVRPEGSVSTLKIQRTERGDSAVYLCASSLKGQGHEQYFGPGTRLTVT.

In this sample, this clonotype turned up once. V usage is TRBV5-1 and J usage is TRBJ2-5; tentatively, D is TRBD1 or TRBD2 (6 bases each). Germline values: CDR1 SGHRS, CDR2 YFSETQ. The ends were cut back, 4 bases at V and 5 bases at J, with 15 bases in the middle. This CDR3 is built from 14 residues. CDR3 nucleotides: TGCGCCAGCAGCGGAGGGGGAGTCAGGGAGACCCAGTACTTC. Translated: CASSGGGVRETQYF. The full variable domain, in which reference TRBV5-1 and TRBJ2-5 provide the parts outside the CDR3, is KAGVTQTPRYLIKTRGQQVTLSCSPISGHRSVSWYQQTPGQGLQFLFEYFSETQRNKGNFPGRFSGRQFSNSRSEMNVSTLELGDSALYLCASSGGGVRETQYFGPGTRLLVL.